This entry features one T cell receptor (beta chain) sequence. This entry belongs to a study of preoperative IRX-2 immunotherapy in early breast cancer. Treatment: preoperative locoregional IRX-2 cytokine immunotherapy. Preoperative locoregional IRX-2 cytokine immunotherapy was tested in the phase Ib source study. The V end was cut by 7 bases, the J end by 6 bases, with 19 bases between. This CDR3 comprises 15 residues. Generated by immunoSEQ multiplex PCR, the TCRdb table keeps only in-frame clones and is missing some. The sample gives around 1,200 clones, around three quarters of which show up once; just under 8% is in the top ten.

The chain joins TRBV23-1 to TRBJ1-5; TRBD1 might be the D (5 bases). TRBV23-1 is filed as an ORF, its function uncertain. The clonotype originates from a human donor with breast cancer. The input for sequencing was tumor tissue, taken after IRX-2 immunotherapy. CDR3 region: CASTNWGRGSQPQHF. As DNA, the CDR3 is TGCGCCAGCACCAATTGGGGCCGTGGGAGTCAGCCCCAGCATTTT.